The 29 T cell receptor beta chains below were found in one sample sequenced in a study of blood T cell repertoires in COVID-19. Produced via immunoSEQ multiplex PCR; TCRdb's table is partial and in-frame only. The table records roughly 270,000 clones, roughly 80% of them present only once. The sample was PBMCs or T cells enriched from blood (not recorded which). These TCRs come from a man aged 35-49 years who had been exposed to COVID-19.

This clone was detected a few times. The J gene is TRBJ2-1, the V gene TRBV30; 8 bases fit TRBD2. The length of the CDR3 is 16 residues. With V trimmed by 3 bases and J by 5 bases, 12 bases remained unmatched. CDR1 is GTSNPN, CDR2 SVGIG, per germline (reference sequence). DNA for the CDR3: TGTGCCTGGAGCGTCGCCGGGACTAGAAAACACAATGAGCAGTTCTTC. As protein: CAWSVAGTRKHNEQFF.

The V gene is TRBV2, the J gene TRBJ1-1, with D uncertain. The CDR3 length is 14 residues. Germline V gene sequence: CDR1 SNHLY, CDR2 FYNNEI. V dropped 1 base and J dropped 6 bases, with 12 bases sitting between them. CDR3 sequence: CASSEGRGLSEAFF. In DNA, the CDR3 is TGTGCCAGCAGTGAAGGTCGAGGGTTGTCTGAAGCTTTCTTT.

The gene calls are TRBV20-1 and TRBJ2-1; D gene uncertain. V was clipped by 1 base and J by 8 bases, with 6 bases between them. CDR1 and CDR2 from the germline V gene are DFQATT and SNEGSKA (reference sequence). The CDR3 consists of 11 residues. CDR3 sequence reads: CSARVFDEQFF. The CDR3 nucleotides are TGCAGTGCTAGAGTATTCGATGAGCAGTTCTTC.

This clone was recorded once. The chain employs TRBV6-1 and TRBJ1-5, with D unclear. Per germline, CDR1 MNHNS and CDR2 SASEGT. The CDR3 length is 15 residues. V gave up 2 bases and J gave up 4 bases, with 12 bases separating them. The CDR3 DNA is TGTGCCAGCAGTGAATTAACCGAGATGAATCAGCCCCAGCATTTT. Amino acid sequence: CASSELTEMNQPQHF.

The chain employs TRBV9 and TRBJ2-7, with a weak D call TRBD2 (5 bases). Trimming removed 5 bases from V and 5 bases from J, with 14 bases in between. CDR1 and CDR2 (germline): SGDLS, YYNGEE. The CDR3 is made up of 13 amino acids. The CDR3 here is CASSKGLAHEQYF. The CDR3 bases are TGTGCCAGCAGTAAAGGCCTAGCCCACGAGCAGTACTTC.

The V and J genes are TRBV15 and TRBJ2-1, with 11 bases that match TRBD2. The CDR3 runs 17 residues. CDR1 LNHNV and CDR2 YYDKDF come from the germline V gene (reference sequence). With 2 bases clipped from V and 2 bases from J, the junction kept 5 bases outside the gene matches. The CDR3 loop is CATSRSGGLAAYNEQFF. CDR3 coding DNA: TGTGCCACCAGCAGATCGGGGGGACTAGCGGCCTACAATGAGCAGTTCTTC.

The V and J genes are TRBV7-3 and TRBJ2-2, with D possibly TRBD1 on 6 matching bases. Germline V gives CDR1 SGHTA, CDR2 FQGTGA. The CDR3 contains 18 residues. V was trimmed by 0 bases and J by 4 bases, leaving 18 bases between them. The CDR3 nucleotides read TGTGCCAGCAGCTTAACGGCAGGGGTGGTGGGGACCACCGGGGAGCTGTTTTTT. Protein: CASSLTAGVVGTTGELFF. Looking up the rest from reference TRBV7-3 and TRBJ2-2 gives the full variable domain: GAGVSQTPSNKVTEKGKYVELRCDPISGHTALYWYRQSLGQGPEFLIYFQGTGAADDSGLPNDRFFAVRPEGSVSTLKIQRTERGDSAVYLCASSLTAGVVGTTGELFFGEGSRLTVL.

The chain links TRBV5-5 to TRBJ2-7, with D possibly matching TRBD2 (5 bases). From germline, CDR1 is SGHKS and CDR2 YYEKEE (reference sequence). Trimming left V 3 bases short and J 6 bases short, with 13 bases between. The CDR3 loop spans 13 amino acids. CDR3 loop: CASSYSGSPEQYF. CDR3 sequence (DNA): TGTGCCAGCAGCTATTCTGGGAGCCCCGAGCAGTACTTC.

The chain combines TRBV23-1 with TRBJ1-1, with D maybe TRBD1 (5 bases). TRBV23-1 is flagged as an ORF with uncertain function. The CDR3 consists of 16 residues. V lost 7 bases, J lost 0 bases, and 18 bases lay in between. CDR3 loop: CASTVPRNRLNTEAFF. CDR3 bases: TGCGCCAGCACAGTCCCCCGAAACAGGCTGAACACTGAAGCTTTCTTT.

The chain carries TRBV5-1 and TRBJ2-7, with 15 bases lining up with TRBD2. Germline CDR1 and CDR2: SGHRS and YFSETQ. The V segment lost 4 bases and the J segment 3 bases; nucleotides outside the gene matches: 8. The CDR3 sequence is 17 residues long. The CDR3 DNA reads as TGCGCCAGCAGCATCGGACTAGCGGGAGGGCTGATCTACGAGCAGTACTTC. This encodes CASSIGLAGGLIYEQYF.

This clone was seen a single time. This chain uses TRBV30 with TRBJ1-6; D perhaps matches TRBD1 (5 bases). The germline V gene encodes CDR1 GTSNPN and CDR2 SVGIG (reference sequence). This CDR3 is 14 amino acids long. V was trimmed by 4 bases and J by 7 bases, leaving 14 bases between them. CDR3: CAWIGRQFNSPLHF. CDR3 in DNA: TGTGCCTGGATAGGTCGACAGTTCAATTCACCCCTCCACTTT.

The chain combines TRBV14 with TRBJ2-2; 7 bases are a match to TRBD1. Germline CDR1 and CDR2: SGHDN and FVKESK. The CDR3 totals 15 residues. With 1 base clipped from V and 6 bases from J, the junction kept 5 bases outside the gene matches. DNA for the CDR3: TGTGCCAGCAGCCAAGCTACAGGGGTATCCGGGGAGCTGTTTTTT. Protein: CASSQATGVSGELFF.

The CDR3 DNA is TGTGCCAGCAGTCCGACTAGTAAGTACGAGCAGTACTTC. Its translation is CASSPTSKYEQYF. The chain uses TRBV28 and TRBJ2-7, with D possibly TRBD2 on 6 matching bases. Trimming stripped 5 bases from V and 4 bases from J, with 12 bases between. Per the germline V gene, CDR1 is MDHEN and CDR2 is SYDVKM. The CDR3 sequence is 13 residues long.

This clone came up many times. This chain links TRBV19 with TRBJ1-1; 9 positions agree with TRBD1. Germline-derived CDR1 and CDR2 are LNHDA and SQIVND (reference sequence). V lost 4 bases, J lost 10 bases, and 7 bases stayed unmatched. The CDR3 loop spans 13 amino acids. The CDR3 sequence is CASSTPLTGGAFF. The CDR3 region has the DNA TGTGCCAGTAGTACGCCATTGACAGGGGGAGCTTTCTTT.

The chain combines TRBV24-1 with TRBJ2-3; TRBD2 aligns across 12 bases. From germline, CDR1 is KGHDR and CDR2 SFDVKD. There are 15 residues in the CDR3. Trimming removed 10 bases from V and 4 bases from J; junction bases left unmatched: 8. As DNA, the CDR3 is TGTGCCACTAATCTAGCGGGAGGGGCGGCAGATACGCAGTATTTT. Protein: CATNLAGGAADTQYF.

The rearrangement uses TRBV6-6 and TRBJ2-2; 8 bases line up with TRBD2. The CDR3 is 16 amino acids. CDR1 is MNHNY and CDR2 is SVGAGI in the germline V gene (reference sequence). J lost 7 bases, V lost 6 bases, and 13 bases had no gene match. As DNA, the CDR3 is TGTGCCAGCAGCCACGACGGACGGGAGGGCTTCGGGGAGCTGTTTTTT. Translation gives CASSHDGREGFGELFF.

The CDR3 region is CASSQVAGSGYTF. The CDR3 DNA follows: TGTGCCAGCAGCCAAGTAGCCGGATCCGGCTACACCTTC. The chain recombines TRBV3-1 (or the pseudogene TRBV3-2) with TRBJ1-2; D unclear. V lost 1 base and J lost 8, with 11 bases in between. CDR3 length equals 13 residues. Germline-derived CDR1 and CDR2 are LGHDT and YNNKEL (reference sequence).

The V and J genes are TRBV5-3 and TRBJ2-1; the match to TRBD2 covers 12 bases. TRBV5-3 is given ORF status, its function remaining uncertain. The junction had 11 bases not matched to a gene; V was cut back by 4 bases and J by 0 bases. The CDR3 sequence is 19 residues long. CDR3 nucleotide sequence: TGTGCCAGAAGCACCCTAGCGGGAGGGCCGGGGAGCTCCTACAATGAGCAGTTCTTC. Protein product: CARSTLAGGPGSSYNEQFF.

A single count supports this clone. The sample carries other DNA sequences with the same CDR3. The chain links TRBV30 to TRBJ1-6, with 7 nucleotides matching TRBD1. CDR3 length: 13 amino acids. CDR1 is GTSNPN, CDR2 SVGIG, per germline (reference sequence). J lost 7 bases, V lost 3 bases, and 3 bases had no gene match. In nucleotides, the CDR3 is TGTGCCTGGAGACAGGGGCTCAATTCACCCCTCCACTTT. Translated, it gives CAWRQGLNSPLHF.

The V call is TRBV6-5, the J call TRBJ2-7, with D tentatively TRBD1 (5 bases). CDR1 is MNHEY, CDR2 SVGAGI, per germline. This CDR3 spans 14 amino acids. Trimming cost V 3 bases and J 1 base, with 10 bases left between them. CDR3 sequence reads: CASSYSRTSYEQYF. The CDR3 coding sequence is TGTGCCAGCAGTTATTCCCGGACATCCTACGAGCAGTACTTC.

This clone was seen just once. This chain uses TRBV29-1 with TRBJ1-2, with 9 nucleotides matching TRBD1. Germline V gene sequence: CDR1 SQVTM, CDR2 ANQGSEA. The CDR3 is made up of 17 amino acids. Unmatched junction bases numbered 19, after V lost 6 bases and J lost 5 bases. Here the CDR3 DNA reads TGCAGCGTCTTGAGCCGACTTTACAGGGGGCAGGGTTATGGCTACACCTTC. The encoded protein is CSVLSRLYRGQGYGYTF.

This clone appeared once. The V gene is TRBV30, the J gene TRBJ2-3; 8 positions agree with TRBD2. CDR1 and CDR2 from the germline V gene are GTSNPN and SVGIG (reference sequence). The ends lost 4 bases at V and 0 bases at J; junction bases unmatched: 15. CDR3 length: 18 amino acids. In DNA form, the CDR3 reads TGTGCCTGGAACGGACCGGAGGGTAGCGGGATAAGCACAGATACGCAGTATTTT. This gives the protein CAWNGPEGSGISTDTQYF. Drawing the rest from reference TRBV30 and TRBJ2-3, the complete variable domain is SQTIHQWPATLVQPVGSPLSLECTVEGTSNPNLYWYRQAAGRGLQLLFYSVGIGQISSEVPQNLSASRPQDRQFILSSKKLLLSDSGFYLCAWNGPEGSGISTDTQYFGPGTRLTVL.

The chain links TRBV5-6 to TRBJ2-7, with TRBD2 matching 14 bases. V was clipped by 4 bases and J by 6 bases; unmatched bases: 9. The germline CDR1 and CDR2 sequences are SGHDT and YYEEEE. CDR3 length equals 16 residues. CDR3 loop: CASSPDRGLAGAEQYF. The CDR3 region has the DNA TGTGCCAGCAGCCCGGACCGGGGACTAGCGGGAGCCGAGCAGTACTTC.

The chain combines TRBV3-1 (or the pseudogene TRBV3-2) with TRBJ2-3; maybe TRBD2 (6 bases). Trimming pared 5 bases from V and 1 base from J, leaving 22 bases between. CDR3 size: 18 residues. The germline CDR1 and CDR2 sequences are LGHDT and YNNKEL (reference sequence). CDR3 nucleotides: TGTGCCAGCAGCTTAGGAGGGAGGTATGTTATGGGCACAGATACGCAGTATTTT. This translates into CASSLGGRYVMGTDTQYF.

Only one count was recorded for this clone. The chain uses TRBV28 and TRBJ1-1; D gene ambiguous. The CDR3 contains 13 residues. V was pared by 6 bases and J by 7 bases, with 15 bases between. CDR1 MDHEN and CDR2 SYDVKM come from the germline V gene. CDR3: CASRTTPGLEAFF. The CDR3 DNA sequence: TGTGCCAGCAGAACAACCCCTGGCCTTGAAGCTTTCTTT.

The chain combines TRBV7-9 with TRBJ1-5; D perhaps matches TRBD1 (5 bases). Germline CDR1 SEHNR, CDR2 FQNEAQ (reference sequence). The CDR3 length is 14 residues. Deletions cut 2 bases from V and 5 bases from J, with 10 bases between. DNA of the CDR3: TGTGCCAGCAGCTTATCGACAGACTATCAGCCCCAGCATTTT. Translated: CASSLSTDYQPQHF.

This clone showed up many times. J is TRBJ2-7 and V is TRBV27; TRBD1 matches 7 bases. Trimming cost V 1 base and J 2 bases; bases outside gene matches: 2. This CDR3 has 14 amino acids. Germline V gives CDR1 MNHEY, CDR2 SMNVEV (reference sequence). The CDR3 DNA sequence: TGTGCCAGCAGTTTATTGGGACAGACCTACGAGCAGTACTTC. Translated: CASSLLGQTYEQYF.

There are a few counts of this clone. The sample contains more than one DNA sequence encoding this CDR3. The rearrangement joins TRBV12-5 to TRBJ1-1; D ambiguous. Trimming pared 3 bases from V and 0 bases from J, leaving 5 bases between. The CDR3 consists of 13 residues. Looked up from germline, CDR1 is LGHNT and CDR2 is FRNRAP. CDR3 sequence: CASGFYLNTEAFF. CDR3 nucleotide sequence: TGTGCTAGTGGTTTTTACTTGAACACTGAAGCTTTCTTT.

This clone was observed once. The V call is TRBV7-9, the J call TRBJ2-7; a possible D gene is TRBD1 (5 bases). This CDR3 contains 12 residues. V shed 4 bases and J shed 4 bases, with 8 bases lying between them. Germline loops: CDR1 SEHNR, CDR2 FQNEAQ (reference sequence). The CDR3 DNA reads as TGTGCCAGCAGCTCAACAGGATACGAGCAGTACTTC. Its protein is CASSSTGYEQYF.